This TCR beta chain derives from a study of cytomegalovirus exposure and HLA in healthy donors. About the research overall: Most donors, 70% to 85% of more than 300 genotyped, fell in the Caucasian-associated ancestry cluster.

The CDR3 is made up of 18 amino acids. Germline lookup yields CDR1 SGHTS and CDR2 YDEGEE. V lost 6 bases and J lost 0; bases outside the gene matches: 14. This PCR relied on a set of 60 Vbeta primers and 13 Jbeta primers. Profiling relied on immunoSEQ multiplex PCR, and the TCRdb table lists in-frame clones only, not all of them. In the table there are roughly 150,000 clones, approximately 80% of which are singletons. The V call is TRBV5-8, the J call TRBJ2-1, with 8 bases matching TRBD2. Material for sequencing was PBMCs. This TCR was sampled from a woman between 18 and 29 years old in good health and CMV-seronegative. CDR3 loop: CASTQLISGTSSYNEQFF. The CDR3 bases are TGTGCCAGCACCCAGCTTATTAGCGGGACGAGCTCCTACAATGAGCAGTTCTTC.